This section outlines one T cell receptor beta chain sequence together with its context. Its antigen is not identified. The CDR3 contains 13 residues. Germline CDR1 is SGDLS and CDR2 is YYNGEE. V was trimmed by 0 bases and J by 10 bases, leaving 11 bases between them. The sample comes from a study of T cells in localized non-small cell lung cancer. The study, taken as a whole, reports: Patients showing higher blood T cell density tended to see longer overall survival. Uninvolved adjacent lung had higher T cell clonality than tumor and all other tissues. Within adjacent lung there appeared a median around 57 of the top 100 tumor clones.

Some clones are missing from TCRdb's copy, which holds only in-frame ones; the method was immunoSEQ multiplex PCR. Among fewer than 95,000 clones listed, roughly 88% were seen once. The material was PBMCs, obtained before any cancer treatment. This TCR was sampled from a woman aged 35-75 years with stage II squamous cell lung carcinoma. The genes are TRBV9 and TRBJ2-1, with unresolved D. The CDR3 nucleotides are TGTGCCAGCAGCGTAGTCGGCCAGCCCGAGCAGTTCTTC. This translates into CASSVVGQPEQFF.